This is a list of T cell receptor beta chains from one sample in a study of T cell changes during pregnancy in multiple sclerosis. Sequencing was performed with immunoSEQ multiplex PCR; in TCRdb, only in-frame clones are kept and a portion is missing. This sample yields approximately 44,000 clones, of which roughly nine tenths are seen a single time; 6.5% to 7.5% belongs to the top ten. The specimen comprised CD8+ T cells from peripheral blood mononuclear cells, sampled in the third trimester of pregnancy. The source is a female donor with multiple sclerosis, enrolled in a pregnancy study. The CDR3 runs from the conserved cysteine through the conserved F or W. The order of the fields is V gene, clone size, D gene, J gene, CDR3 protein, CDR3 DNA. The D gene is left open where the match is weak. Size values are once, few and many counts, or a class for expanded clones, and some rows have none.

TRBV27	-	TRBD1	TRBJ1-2	CASSLSKGGGYGYTF	TGTGCCAGCAGTTTATCGAAAGGGGGCGGCTATGGCTACACCTTC
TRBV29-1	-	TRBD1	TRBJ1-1	CSVTQGGTEAFF	TGCAGCGTTACTCAGGGGGGCACTGAAGCTTTCTTT
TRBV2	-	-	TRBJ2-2	CASRDGAGELFF	TGTGCCAGCAGGGACGGGGCCGGGGAGCTGTTTTTT
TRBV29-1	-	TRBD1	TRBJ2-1	CSVEKGTGDEQFF	TGCAGCGTTGAAAAAGGCACAGGGGACGAGCAGTTCTTC
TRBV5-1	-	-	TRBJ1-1	CASSLDRFNTEAFF	TGCGCCAGCAGCTTGGATCGGTTTAACACTGAAGCTTTCTTT
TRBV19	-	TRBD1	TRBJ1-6	CASSDRGNSPLHF	TGTGCCAGTAGTGACAGGGGTAATTCACCCCTCCACTTT
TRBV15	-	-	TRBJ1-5	CATGTGLQPQHF	TGTGCCACGGGAACAGGGTTACAGCCCCAGCATTTT
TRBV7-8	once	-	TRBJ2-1	CASSLYPTVGEQFF	TGTGCCAGCAGCCTCTACCCGACAGTCGGTGAGCAGTTCTTC
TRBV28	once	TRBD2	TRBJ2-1	CASTRLAGEGEQFF	TGTGCCAGCACCCGACTAGCGGGAGAGGGTGAGCAGTTCTTC
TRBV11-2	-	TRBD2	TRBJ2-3	CASSLDLSGGAVDTQYF	TGTGCCAGCAGCTTAGATCTTTCGGGGGGGGCGGTAGATACGCAGTATTTT
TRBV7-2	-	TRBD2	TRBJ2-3	CASSLLGLGDTQYF	TGTGCCAGCAGCCTTTTAGGACTAGGGGATACGCAGTATTTT
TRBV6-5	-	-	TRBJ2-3	CASSASGGGTDTQYF	TGTGCCAGCAGCGCTAGCGGAGGGGGGACAGATACGCAGTATTTT
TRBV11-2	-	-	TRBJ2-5	CASSLGARQETQYF	TGTGCCAGCAGCTTAGGGGCGCGCCAAGAGACCCAGTACTTC
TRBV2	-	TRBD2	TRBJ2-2	CASGLLAGAVNTGELFF	TGTGCCAGCGGCCTACTAGCGGGAGCCGTTAACACCGGGGAGCTGTTTTTT
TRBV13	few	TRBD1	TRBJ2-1	CASSVGQGGNEQFF	TGTGCCAGCAGCGTCGGACAGGGGGGAAATGAGCAGTTCTTC
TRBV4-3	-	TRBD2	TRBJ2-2	CASSRGLAYSTGELFF	TGCGCCAGCAGCCGGGGACTAGCGTATAGCACCGGGGAGCTGTTTTTT
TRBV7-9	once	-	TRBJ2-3	CASSPRGASTDTQYF	TGTGCCAGCAGCCCCCGGGGGGCAAGCACAGATACGCAGTATTTT
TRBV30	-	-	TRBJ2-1	CAWTLDSYNEQFF	TGTGCCTGGACCTTAGACTCCTACAATGAGCAGTTCTTC
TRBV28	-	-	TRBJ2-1	CAMSSGTHYNEQFF	TGTGCCATGAGCAGTGGGACACACTACAATGAGCAGTTCTTC
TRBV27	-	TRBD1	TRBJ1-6	CASSSGTGGSPLHF	TGTGCCAGCAGTTCCGGGACAGGGGGTTCACCCCTCCACTTT
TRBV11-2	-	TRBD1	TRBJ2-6	CASSLAKGAAIGANVLTF	TGTGCCAGCAGCTTAGCTAAGGGGGCGGCTATAGGGGCCAACGTCCTGACTTTC
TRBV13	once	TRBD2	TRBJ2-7	CASSLGGGFSYEQYF	TGTGCCAGCAGCTTAGGGGGGGGGTTCTCCTACGAGCAGTACTTC
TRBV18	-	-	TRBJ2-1	CASSPGGVSNEQFF	TGTGCCAGCTCACCAGGGGGCGTCTCCAATGAGCAGTTCTTC